A selection of T cell receptor beta chains follows, all from one sample in a study of blood T cell repertoires in COVID-19. The repertoire was sequenced with immunoSEQ multiplex PCR; TCRdb's copy has only in-frame clones and lacks some. The sample has some 220,000 clones, around 82% seen once. The sample consisted of peripheral blood. The receptors were gathered from a woman aged 25 to 45 who had recovered from COVID-19. The CDR3 runs from the conserved cysteine through the conserved F or W. A D gene is named only where the DNA matches it firmly. Only part of the rows carry a size: once, few, many, or a class if the clone is expanded.

j_gene: TRBJ2-7
v_gene: TRBV6-6
d_gene: TRBD1
abundance: -
CDR3aa: CASSYRGPPYEQYF
CDR3nt: TGTGCCAGCAGTTACAGGGGGCCACCCTACGAGCAGTACTTC

j_gene: TRBJ1-2
v_gene: TRBV9
d_gene: TRBD1
abundance: few
CDR3aa: CASSVADRGYGYTF
CDR3nt: TGTGCCAGCAGCGTAGCGGACAGGGGGTACGGCTACACCTTC

j_gene: TRBJ1-4
v_gene: TRBV6-6
d_gene: -
abundance: -
CDR3aa: CASSRDIPNEKLFF
CDR3nt: TGTGCCAGCAGCCGCGACATTCCTAATGAAAAACTGTTTTTT

j_gene: TRBJ2-3
v_gene: TRBV9
d_gene: TRBD2
abundance: -
CDR3aa: CASSPGLAGPHTDTQYF
CDR3nt: TGTGCCAGCTCTCCTGGACTAGCGGGGCCCCACACAGATACGCAGTATTTT

j_gene: TRBJ1-4
v_gene: TRBV29-1
d_gene: -
abundance: -
CDR3aa: CSVDSWEGGGHGEKLFF
CDR3nt: TGCAGCGTTGATTCATGGGAAGGGGGTGGCCACGGTGAAAAACTGTTTTTT

j_gene: TRBJ2-2
v_gene: TRBV7-6
d_gene: -
abundance: once
CDR3aa: CASSLEGENTGELFF
CDR3nt: TGTGCCAGCAGCTTAGAAGGGGAGAACACCGGGGAGCTGTTTTTT

j_gene: TRBJ1-6
v_gene: TRBV30
d_gene: -
abundance: -
CDR3aa: CAWNIGLSNSPLHF
CDR3nt: TGTGCCTGGAATATAGGACTTTCGAATTCACCCCTCCACTTT

j_gene: TRBJ2-7
v_gene: TRBV4-1
d_gene: -
abundance: -
CDR3aa: CASSQTGAGNHEQYF
CDR3nt: TGCGCCAGCAGCCAAACCGGCGCGGGGAACCACGAGCAGTACTTC

j_gene: TRBJ1-1
v_gene: TRBV7-8
d_gene: -
abundance: -
CDR3aa: CASSSLGAGALSEAFF
CDR3nt: TGTGCCAGCAGCTCGCTTGGGGCAGGGGCCCTGAGTGAAGCTTTCTTT

j_gene: TRBJ2-7
v_gene: TRBV7-2
d_gene: -
abundance: -
CDR3aa: CASSTFGESYEQYF
CDR3nt: TGTGCTAGCAGCACTTTCGGAGAATCCTACGAGCAGTACTTC